This T cell receptor beta chain came from a study of blood T cell repertoires in COVID-19 (dated by TCRdb to the early 2020s). Broadly, across the study: Samples from collaborators originated in the United States, Italy and Spain and spanned both the acute and convalescent phases of COVID-19. The repertoires were released in a freely available public database meant as a resource for research on the immune response to SARS-CoV-2. The dataset comprised deeply sampled blood TCRbeta repertoires from subjects exposed to, actively infected with, or recovered from COVID-19. The samples were drawn from two sources: the first 160 participants of the ongoing ImmuneRACE study, and approximately 1,300 subjects contributed by 6 global collaborators. The prospective study material was composed of cDNA or gDNA derived from T cells, B-cell-depleted T cells, or PBMCs. Sample metadata almost always included a de-identified subject ID, COVID-19 status, age in years and sex. Where available, HLA class I and class II types were taken from metadata supplied by the sample provider and were not determined by assay-based typing. The paper as a whole reports these results and caveats: The quantity of clinical and demographic metadata differed by source and by participant and was supplied without curation.

One collaborating source in Seattle enrolled patients during active infection and followed them longitudinally through the course of disease. Whole blood was collected in K2EDTA tubes by collaborating institutions according to the institutions' own protocols. For TCRbeta analysis, collaborator samples were shipped as frozen whole blood, as isolated PBMCs, or as DNA extracted from either sample type. TCRbeta CDR3 regions were amplified from genomic DNA by means of the immunoSEQ Assay, a bias-controlled multiplex PCR. From the authors' description of their analysis: The number of nucleated cells in each sample was estimated by amplification of reference gene primers within the assay. To quantify the absolute abundance of each unique TCRbeta CDR3 rearrangement, sequence reads were collapsed and filtered. For each sample, productive Simpson clonality was calculated as the square root of Simpson's diversity index over productive rearrangements. The clones in this table, taken by TCRdb from immuneACCESS, are in-frame only. Not every clone is retained; where verified, under half of the shortfall comes from an unresolved V gene, and the cause of the rest is unknown. The V and J calls and clone size were taken over from that table, and D and trimming were inferred from the DNA. This sample lists about 360,000 clones; approximately 86% were detected once. The top ten clones comprise 7.1% of the sample.

This clone was detected only a few times. This receptor's antigen is unknown. No quality values exist for individual bases; no much larger clone is one base distant. The CDR3 has 18 amino acids, counting the end cysteine and phenylalanine. CDR3 DNA only is kept here, 54 bases in frame from base 1. CDR1 and CDR2 were assigned from the germline V gene as KGHSH and LQKENI. V and J lose 4 bases and 1 base, and a span of 20 bases separates them. This clonotype was obtained from a woman aged 55-70 years with COVID-19, enrolled during active disease. Source material: peripheral blood. The V and J genes are TRBV18 and TRBJ1-3, with no D gene named confidently. The CDR3 sequence is CASSQGVSSFLSGNTIYF. The nucleotide sequence is TGTGCCAGCTCACAGGGAGTCAGTTCCTTTTTGTCTGGAAACACCATATATTTT.